This entry lists 2 T cell receptor beta chains sequenced from one sample in a study of early T cells in non-severe SARS-CoV-2 infection. Via MiXCR, TCRdb re-called the 5' RACE reads, giving one row per CDR3 protein. The table lists roughly 75,000 distinct CDR3 sequences, over 9% of them singletons. Sequencing was carried out using whole blood. All receptors derive from an adult who was a healthcare worker with PCR-confirmed SARS-CoV-2 infection or an uninfected control (not recorded which).

This clonotype was seen a handful of times. The gene calls are TRBV2 and TRBJ2-3; 14 nucleotides agree with TRBD2. With V trimmed by 3 bases and J by 2 bases, 7 bases remained unmatched. Germline CDR1 is SNHLY and CDR2 is FYNNEI. This CDR3 contains 18 residues. The CDR3 DNA reads as TGTGCCAGCAGTGACCGGACTAGCGGGAGGATACTCACAGATACGCAGTATTTT. This gives the protein CASSDRTSGRILTDTQYF.

This chain uses TRBV12-3 or TRBV12-4 with TRBJ2-1; 13 bases are a match to TRBD2. V dropped 6 bases and J dropped 6; count of bases not matched to a gene: 5. The CDR3 covers 15 residues. The CDR3 coding sequence is TGTGCCAGCAGCCGGACTAGCGGGAGTGTCAATGAGCAGTTCTTC. This sequence encodes CASSRTSGSVNEQFF.